Listed below are T cell receptor beta chains from one sample, sequenced in a study of shared clonotypes between healthy human individuals. Sequencing was performed with immunoSEQ multiplex PCR; in TCRdb, only in-frame clones are kept and a portion is missing. The sample has about 1.1 million clones, about 80% seen once. The specimen sequenced was memory CD4+ T cells from PBMCs. These receptors came from a man younger than 30 in good health. Some clones in this sample may be carry-over from other donors' samples. Both conserved end residues are part of each CDR3. A D gene is named only where the DNA matches it firmly. Where a row states a size, it is once, few, many or the class of an expanded clone; other rows omit it.

clone_size j_call d_call v_call cdr3_nt cdr3_aa
. TRBJ2-1 TRBD2 TRBV7-2 TGTGCCAGCAGCTTTAAGGCTAGCGGGAGGCCGGGTAATGAGCAGTTCTTC CASSFKASGRPGNEQFF
. TRBJ2-7 . TRBV19 TGTGCCAGTAGTATACGGACTATTGGAGGCGGGGAACAGTACTTC CASSIRTIGGGEQYF
. TRBJ1-2 TRBD1 TRBV7-2 TGTGCCAGCAGCGCAGAGGGACAGATATATGGCTACACCTTC CASSAEGQIYGYTF
few TRBJ1-5 . TRBV18 TGTGCCAGCTCACCCGGAGTGGGGGGGCATCAGCCCCAGCATTTT CASSPGVGGHQPQHF
. TRBJ2-2 . TRBV7-3 TGTGCCAGCAGCTTGCAAGAAACCACCGGGGAGCTGTTTTTT CASSLQETTGELFF
once TRBJ2-2 . TRBV9 TGTGCCAGCAGCGTAGGGGCGATTTTTAGCACCGGGGAGCTGTTTTTT CASSVGAIFSTGELFF
. TRBJ1-1 . TRBV9 TGTGCCAGCAGCCGAGGGGAGCGTGTCACTGAAGCTTTCTTT CASSRGERVTEAFF
. TRBJ1-1 . TRBV5-1 TGCGCCAGCAGCACTGGGATGGGGAACACTGAAGCTTTCTTT CASSTGMGNTEAFF
. TRBJ2-2 TRBD2 TRBV7-3 TGTGCCAGCACTGGGACTAGCGGGGGCACCGGGGAGCTGTTTTTT CASTGTSGGTGELFF
. TRBJ2-7 . TRBV9 TGTGCCAGCAGCGTAGGTACTAGGGCCTACGAGCAGTACTTC CASSVGTRAYEQYF
. TRBJ2-7 TRBD2 TRBV4-1 TGCGCCAGCAGCCAAGAGAAGGGACTAGCGGCTACCTACGAGCAGTACTTC CASSQEKGLAATYEQYF
. TRBJ2-3 . TRBV28 TGTGCCAGCAGATTGGGCGAGACGCAGTATTTT CASRLGETQYF
. TRBJ1-2 TRBD1 TRBV30 TGTGCCTGGCAGCGGGGACAGGGTTATGGCTACACCTTC CAWQRGQGYGYTF
many TRBJ2-5 TRBD2 TRBV6-4 TGTGCCAGCACCGGGACTAGCGAACCCCAAGAGACCCAGTACTTC CASTGTSEPQETQYF
. TRBJ2-4 . TRBV9 TGTGCCAGCAGCCCCTCAGGAAATCAAAACATTCAGTACTTC CASSPSGNQNIQYF
. TRBJ1-4 . TRBV5-1 TGCGCCAGCAGCTTACAGGGTGGTAATGAAAAACTGTTTTTT CASSLQGGNEKLFF
. TRBJ1-4 TRBD1 TRBV28 TGTGCCAGCAGTTCGGGACAGGACGCTAATGAAAAACTGTTTTTT CASSSGQDANEKLFF
. TRBJ1-1 . TRBV20-1 TGCAGTGCTAGACCGGTCGATGAAGCTTTCTTT CSARPVDEAFF
. TRBJ1-1 . TRBV5-5 TGTGCCAGCAGCTTGGCGGCAGCTGAAGCTTTCTTT CASSLAAAEAFF
. TRBJ2-1 TRBD1 TRBV5-1 TGCGCCAGCAGCCGGGGGACAGGGGCCTACAATGAGCAGTTCTTC CASSRGTGAYNEQFF
once TRBJ2-5 . TRBV7-3 TGTGCCAGCAGCTTAACGGGGGCCAGCCAAGAGACCCAGTACTTC CASSLTGASQETQYF
. TRBJ1-5 . TRBV10-2 TGCGCCAGCAGGGGGACCAATAGCAATCAGCCCCAGCATTTT CASRGTNSNQPQHF
once TRBJ2-7 . TRBV5-6 TGTGCCAGCAACCCTCGGGGGAGAGGCGAGCAGTACTTC CASNPRGRGEQYF
. TRBJ2-2 . TRBV1 TGCACCAGCAGCATTAAAGACACCGGGGAGCTGTTTTTT CTSSIKDTGELFF
. TRBJ2-5 . TRBV18 TGTGCCAGCTCCTTGAATTCTGGACAAGAGACCCAGTACTTC CASSLNSGQETQYF
. TRBJ2-6 . TRBV9 TGTGCCAGCAGCCCCTGGGACTCCCGCTCTGGGGCCAACGTCCTGACTTTC CASSPWDSRSGANVLTF
. TRBJ2-1 . TRBV9 TGTGCCAGCAGCGTTCAGGGGAGTTCCTACAATGAGCAGTTCTTC CASSVQGSSYNEQFF
. TRBJ2-3 . TRBV5-1 TGCGCCAGCAGCCACGGGGAATTCACAGATACGCAGTATTTT CASSHGEFTDTQYF
. TRBJ1-1 TRBD1 TRBV7-2 TGTGCCAGCAGCTTAGGACAGGGGCTTGAAGCTTTCTTT CASSLGQGLEAFF
once TRBJ2-3 . TRBV13 TGTGCCAGCAATCTGGTTGATACGCAGTATTTT CASNLVDTQYF
few TRBJ2-1 TRBD2 TRBV2 TGTGCCAGCAGGTTAGCGGGACGAGGTAGCTCCTACAATGAGCAGTTCTTC CASRLAGRGSSYNEQFF
. TRBJ1-6 . TRBV5-6 TGTGCCAGCCGGGGAGCTGATAATTCACCCCTCCACTTT CASRGADNSPLHF
once TRBJ2-1 . TRBV6-6 TGTGCCAGCACCCACCCTGGGGGGTACAATGAGCAGTTCTTC CASTHPGGYNEQFF
. TRBJ1-5 . TRBV19 TGTGCCAGTAGTGCTGAAGAGGGACGCAATCAGCCCCAGCATTTT CASSAEEGRNQPQHF
. TRBJ2-7 . TRBV7-9 TGTGCCAGCAGCCCCCTAGGGTACGAGCAGTACTTC CASSPLGYEQYF
. TRBJ2-1 TRBD1 TRBV10-1 TGCGCCAGCAGTTCACGGACAGGGGTCGATGAGCAGTTCTTC CASSSRTGVDEQFF
. TRBJ2-5 . TRBV4-1 TGCGCCAGCAGCCAAAGCTCGTCGACAGGACAAGAGACCCAGTACTTC CASSQSSSTGQETQYF
. TRBJ1-1 . TRBV6-1 TGTGCCAGCACCATTGGGGGCACTGAAGCTTTCTTT CASTIGGTEAFF
. TRBJ2-7 . TRBV12-2 TGTGCAAGTCGCTTAGCGGGGGGGCGGACAGGGGCCACCCCAGGCGAGCAGTACTTC CASRLAGGRTGATPGEQYF
. TRBJ1-2 TRBD1 TRBV28 TGTGCCAGCAGCCAACCATCGGGACAGGGGGGATCTAACTATGGCTACACCTTC CASSQPSGQGGSNYGYTF
. TRBJ2-1 . TRBV9 TGTGCCAGCAGCGTAGGTTTGGACAATGAGCAGTTCTTC CASSVGLDNEQFF
. TRBJ1-1 TRBD1 TRBV10-3 TGTGCCATCAGTGAGACAGGGGTCACTGAAGCTTTCTTT CAISETGVTEAFF